The clone carrying this TCR beta chain showed up many times. Antigen: not known. Trimming cost V 3 bases and J 6 bases, with 5 bases left between them. The CDR3 is 11 amino acids. The germline V gene has CDR1 MDHEN and CDR2 SYDVKM. Constant-region reverse primers amplified full-length variable regions, followed by semi-nested Nested Universal Primer A PCR. TCRdb fed the 5' RACE reads into MiXCR, producing one record per CDR3 protein. The table lists approximately 44,000 distinct CDR3 sequences, just under 30% of them singletons, with 3.7% in the top ten. Study-wide results and caveats: The TCR gene usage of tumor memory CD4+ T cells clustered together with blood and lymph node memory CD4+ cells and with lymph node naive CD4+ cells.

This chain links TRBV28 with TRBJ1-1; D remains ambiguous. The sample comprised memory CD4+ T cells sorted from a lymph node. Subset given: memory CD4+ T cells, CD4+CD45RO+CD25-. The clonotype was recovered from a female donor with breast cancer. CDR3 sequence (DNA): TGTGCCAGCAGTTTCGGACCTGAAGCTTTCTTT. It codes for CASSFGPEAFF.